This T cell receptor beta chain is drawn from a study of cytomegalovirus exposure and HLA in healthy donors. Study-level background: Later, an analysis reported that the 95 to 150 validation repertoires had used the same platform as the roughly 700 first-cohort repertoires.

The CDR3 is made up of 14 amino acids. The germline V gene has CDR1 MNHEY and CDR2 SVGAGI. V dropped 6 bases and J dropped 6; count of bases not matched to a gene: 9. Profiled with immunoSEQ multiplex PCR; TCRdb holds only in-frame clones, not every one. The sample has approximately 190,000 clones; roughly 80% are singletons. A remark on this clone: Antigen: not known.

Overall study findings and caveats: TCR clusters originating in the first cohort tended to co-occur in the 110 or so validation repertoires, according to a later analysis. A classifier reportedly called cytomegalovirus status with high sensitivity and specificity.

This chain connects TRBV6-5 to TRBJ2-7, with 9 bases aligning to TRBD1. This sequence was found in a man younger than 35 in good health and CMV-seropositive. Sequencing was carried out using PBMCs. CDR3 DNA: TGTGCCAGCAGCCCCCGGGACAGGGTCCGCGAGCAGTACTTC. Amino acid sequence: CASSPRDRVREQYF.